What follows are 32 T cell receptor beta chains derived from one specimen sequenced in a study of T cell responses to AZD1222 COVID-19 vaccine. Repertoires were generated with immunoSEQ multiplex PCR, while TCRdb's copy carries only in-frame clones and drops some. The sample has some 130,000 clones, about nine tenths seen once. The sample in question was peripheral blood, obtained 28 days after the second AZD1222 dose. The receptors shown here come from an adult who received the AZD1222 COVID-19 vaccine.

The V call is TRBV2, the J call TRBJ2-7; D is unresolved. The V end lost 7 bases, the J end lost 1 base, and 11 bases lay between the germline ends. The CDR3 spans 13 residues. Germline CDR1 and CDR2: SNHLY and FYNNEI. The CDR3 sequence: CASNASPSYEQYF. Written as DNA, the CDR3 is TGTGCCAGCAACGCTAGTCCTTCCTACGAGCAGTACTTC.

The chain has TRBV28 and TRBJ1-2; D is perhaps TRBD1 (6 bases). The CDR3 runs 12 residues. Germline values: CDR1 MDHEN, CDR2 SYDVKM. Trimming stripped 6 bases from V and 9 bases from J, with 14 bases between. DNA for the CDR3: TGTGCCAGCAGACGGACAGCTAGGAGCTACACCTTC. Protein sequence: CASRRTARSYTF.

The CDR3 DNA follows: TGTGCCACCAGCGAGTCGGGGTCGGGGCATGAGCAGTTCTTC. Its translation is CATSESGSGHEQFF. The chain employs TRBV24-1 and TRBJ2-1, with D possibly called TRBD1 or TRBD2 (5 bases each). V lost 7 bases and J 8 bases, leaving 17 bases between the germline ends. This CDR3 contains 14 residues. In germline, CDR1 is KGHDR, CDR2 SFDVKD.

The chain employs TRBV12-5 and TRBJ2-4; 16 positions agree with TRBD2. The CDR3 extends over 16 amino acids. J was trimmed by 10 bases and V by 6 bases; bases with no gene match: 9. Germline values: CDR1 LGHNT, CDR2 FRNRAP. DNA of the CDR3: TGTGCTAGTGGCTCCGGGACTAGCGGGAGGGCCGGGATTCAGTACTTC. It translates to CASGSGTSGRAGIQYF.

In nucleotides, the CDR3 is TGTGCCAGCAGCTCATTCTTGGACAGGGGGCTACGAAGGTGGTACGAGCAGTACTTC. This gives the protein CASSSFLDRGLRRWYEQYF. The chain couples TRBV7-3 to TRBJ2-7; 11 bases map to TRBD1. The J segment lost 4 bases and the V segment lost 4 bases, leaving 18 bases of the junction unmatched. CDR1 and CDR2 from the germline V gene are SGHTA and FQGTGA. This CDR3 is built from 19 residues.

CDR3 DNA: TGTGCCAGCAGCTTTAAAAACATTCAGTACTTC. It is translated as CASSFKNIQYF. The chain carries TRBV7-9 and TRBJ2-4; D remains ambiguous. V was cut by 3 bases and J by 4 bases, with 1 base left in between. CDR1 SEHNR and CDR2 FQNEAQ come from the germline V gene (reference sequence). There are 11 residues in the CDR3.

This sequence joins TRBV6-5 and TRBJ1-1; D may be TRBD1 (5 bases). Deletions cut 6 bases from V and 7 bases from J, with 9 bases between. CDR1 is MNHEY and CDR2 is SVGAGI in the germline V gene. This CDR3 has 11 residues. CDR3 coding DNA: TGTGCCAGCAGGAGACAGCTTGAAGCTTTCTTT. It is translated as CASRRQLEAFF.

The V call is TRBV18, the J call TRBJ2-1; TRBD2 matches 13 bases. Germline V gives CDR1 KGHSH, CDR2 LQKENI. This CDR3 has 15 amino acids. V was pared by 6 bases and J by 5 bases, with 4 bases of the junction left unmatched. As DNA, the CDR3 is TGTGCCAGCTCCCCCGGGACTAGCGGGAACAATGAGCAGTTCTTC. This encodes CASSPGTSGNNEQFF.

The gene calls are TRBV6-5 and TRBJ1-1; no clear D. The CDR3 runs to 13 residues. V lost 6 bases and J lost 1, with 9 bases in between. Looked up from germline, CDR1 is MNHEY and CDR2 is SVGAGI. CDR3 amino acids: CASSSTANTEAFF. The CDR3 nucleotides are TGTGCCAGCAGCTCGACGGCGAACACTGAAGCTTTCTTT.

The V and J genes are TRBV9 and TRBJ1-1; D not resolved. V was pared by 0 bases and J by 2 bases, with 14 bases between. The CDR3 runs 16 residues. The germline V gene has CDR1 SGDLS and CDR2 YYNGEE. CDR3 residues: CASSVVGSPTNTEAFF. Here the CDR3 DNA reads TGTGCCAGCAGCGTAGTCGGGTCGCCGACAAACACTGAAGCTTTCTTT.

The J gene is TRBJ1-1, the V gene TRBV18; D is unresolved. The germline CDR1 and CDR2 sequences are KGHSH and LQKENI. This CDR3 spans 13 amino acids. Trimming stripped 0 bases from V and 3 bases from J, with 5 bases between. CDR3 nucleotide sequence: TGTGCCAGCTCACCACCGGTCGACACTGAAGCTTTCTTT. This gives the protein CASSPPVDTEAFF.

The gene calls are TRBV20-1 and TRBJ2-3; 13 nucleotides agree with TRBD2. Germline V lookup: CDR1 DFQATT, CDR2 SNEGSKA (reference sequence). V shed 3 bases, J shed 3 bases, and the junction held 12 bases outside the gene matches. This CDR3 contains 18 residues. In DNA, the CDR3 is TGCAGTGCTAGTAGACTAGCGGGAGGTATAAGTTTTACAGATACGCAGTATTTT. The encoded protein is CSASRLAGGISFTDTQYF.

The gene calls are TRBV5-1 and TRBJ2-7, with unresolved D. V lost 0 bases to trimming and J lost 3 bases, with 7 bases between them. CDR1 is SGHRS, CDR2 YFSETQ, per germline. The CDR3 consists of 13 residues. The CDR3 spells CASSLENNYEQYF. CDR3 DNA sequence: TGCGCCAGCAGCTTGGAAAACAACTACGAGCAGTACTTC.

This chain uses TRBV27 with TRBJ2-2; TRBD2 matches 8 bases. Germline V gene data show CDR1 as MNHEY and CDR2 as SMNVEV (reference sequence). This CDR3 is 18 amino acids long. With V trimmed by 3 bases and J by 2 bases, 11 bases remained unmatched. The CDR3 coding sequence is TGTGCCAGCAGTTTTAGCGGGAAGGGACACGACAACACCGGGGAGCTGTTTTTT. This translates into CASSFSGKGHDNTGELFF.

This clone was seen a few times. The CDR3 reads CASSQVGGTGELFF. The CDR3 bases are TGCGCCAGCAGCCAAGTAGGGGGTACCGGGGAGCTGTTTTTT. The rearrangement joins TRBV4-1 to TRBJ2-2, with D perhaps TRBD1 (6 bases). The ends were cut back, 1 base at V and 5 bases at J, with 8 bases in the middle. Germline CDR1 and CDR2: MGHRA and YSYEKL. This CDR3 comprises 14 residues.

The chain joins TRBV6-5 to TRBJ2-2; D might be TRBD2 (6 bases). Germline-derived CDR1 and CDR2 are MNHEY and SVGAGI. Trimming removed 7 bases from V and 5 bases from J, with 17 bases in between. The CDR3 is 15 amino acids. CDR3 region: CASTWSTGGTGELFF. The CDR3 DNA sequence: TGTGCCAGCACATGGTCGACCGGGGGTACCGGGGAGCTGTTTTTT.

The sample holds one count of this clone. The chain carries TRBV5-5 and TRBJ2-3, with D unclear. This CDR3 has 14 residues. V was trimmed by 3 bases and J by 3 bases, leaving 11 bases between them. The germline CDR1 and CDR2 sequences are SGHKS and YYEKEE (reference sequence). The CDR3 loop reads CASSSTPLTDTQYF. The CDR3 DNA sequence: TGTGCCAGCAGCTCCACACCCCTGACAGATACGCAGTATTTT.

The chain employs TRBV11-2 and TRBJ2-1, with TRBD2 matching 8 bases. CDR1 SGHAT and CDR2 FQNNGV come from the germline V gene. This CDR3 spans 17 amino acids. Germline trimming cut 4 bases from V and 1 base from J; bases unmatched to any gene: 9. The CDR3 is CASSSGLSGSSYNEQFF. CDR3 DNA: TGTGCCAGCAGCTCAGGACTAAGCGGGAGTTCCTACAATGAGCAGTTCTTC.

The V and J genes are TRBV11-2 and TRBJ2-2, with D possibly being TRBD1 (6 bases). CDR3 length equals 15 residues. V was shortened by 5 bases and J by 1 base, with 11 bases between the two germline ends. Germline values: CDR1 SGHAT, CDR2 FQNNGV. Written as DNA, the CDR3 is TGTGCCAGCAGCCCAGACAGGCTGAACACCGGGGAGCTGTTTTTT. Amino acids: CASSPDRLNTGELFF.

The chain combines TRBV28 with TRBJ1-2, with D hard to call. Germline V gene data show CDR1 as MDHEN and CDR2 as SYDVKM. The CDR3 loop spans 18 amino acids. V dropped 4 bases and J dropped 0 bases, with 21 bases sitting between them. The CDR3 coding sequence is TGTGCCAGCAGTTCTCTCATAATCGAACGGGGTGCTAACTATGGCTACACCTTC. Protein: CASSSLIIERGANYGYTF.

This chain joins TRBV3-1 (or the pseudogene TRBV3-2) and TRBJ1-5; D is undetermined. The V gene's germline CDR1 is LGHDT and CDR2 YNNKEL (reference sequence). This CDR3 comprises 13 residues. V lost 5 bases to trimming and J lost 7 bases, with 12 bases between them. In DNA form, the CDR3 reads TGTGCCAGCAGCTTCGAAGGCGGGCAGCCCCAGCATTTT. Translation: CASSFEGGQPQHF.

The chain recombines TRBV20-1 with TRBJ2-3; 10 positions match TRBD2. The CDR3 covers 17 residues. Germline CDR1 reads DFQATT; CDR2 reads SNEGSKA (reference sequence). With V trimmed by 6 bases and J by 1 base, 13 bases remained unmatched. In DNA form, the CDR3 reads TGCAGTGCAAGTATTAGCGGGAGGTCCAGGGGCACAGATACGCAGTATTTT. Its protein is CSASISGRSRGTDTQYF.

The chain employs TRBV6-4 and TRBJ2-3; possibly TRBD1 or TRBD2 for D (6 bases each). The CDR3 runs 14 residues. V was shortened by 3 bases and J by 6 bases, with 13 bases between the two germline ends. Germline V gene data show CDR1 as MRHNA and CDR2 as SNTAGT. The CDR3 nucleotides are TGTGCCAGCAGTGAACTCGGGGGCTACGATACGCAGTATTTT. Translation: CASSELGGYDTQYF.

This clone was seen more than once but under ten times. The V call is TRBV5-1, the J call TRBJ1-4, with a possible D match to TRBD1 (5 bases). V lost 6 bases, J lost 3 bases, and 12 bases lay in between. The V gene's germline CDR1 is SGHRS and CDR2 YFSETQ. The CDR3 is 14 amino acids. The DNA for the CDR3 is TGCGCCAGCAACCTCCAGGGACCTAATGAAAAACTGTTTTTT. Translated, it gives CASNLQGPNEKLFF.

The genes are TRBV4-1 and TRBJ1-1; tentatively, D is TRBD1 (5 bases). Trimming cost V 1 base and J 5 bases, with 11 bases left between them. The CDR3 sequence is 14 residues long. Germline V gives CDR1 MGHRA, CDR2 YSYEKL. CDR3 DNA sequence: TGCGCCAGCAGCCAAGTCCCAGGGTGGACTGAAGCTTTCTTT. Residues: CASSQVPGWTEAFF.

The chain carries TRBV6-5 and TRBJ2-4; 10 bases fit TRBD1. CDR1 and CDR2 (germline): MNHEY, SVGAGI. The CDR3 extends over 14 amino acids. The trim removed 6 bases at V and 9 bases at J, leaving 8 bases unmatched. CDR3 sequence reads: CASRPGQGTPIQYF. Here the CDR3 DNA reads TGTGCCAGCAGGCCGGGACAGGGGACTCCCATTCAGTACTTC.

The chain employs TRBV9 and TRBJ1-3; D possibly corresponds to TRBD1 (6 bases). Germline lookup yields CDR1 SGDLS and CDR2 YYNGEE. With 3 bases removed from V and 2 bases from J, the gap between germline ends came to 15 bases. The CDR3 loop spans 16 amino acids. CDR3 amino acids: CASSGNTGLTGNTIYF. As DNA, the CDR3 is TGTGCCAGCAGCGGGAATACAGGGTTAACTGGAAACACCATATATTTT.

V and J are TRBV6-5 and TRBJ1-2, with D possibly TRBD1 on 5 matching bases. From germline, CDR1 is MNHEY and CDR2 SVGAGI. V was shortened by 6 bases and J by 1 base, with 12 bases between the two germline ends. The CDR3 totals 14 residues. In DNA, the CDR3 is TGTGCCAGCAGAAGGACAAACCTTAACTATGGCTACACCTTC. The encoded protein is CASRRTNLNYGYTF.

This chain connects TRBV7-3 to TRBJ2-1, with D hard to call. CDR3 length: 13 residues. The V gene's germline CDR1 is SGHTA and CDR2 FQGTGA. Deletions cut 4 bases from V and 8 bases from J, with 12 bases between. CDR3 DNA: TGTGCCAGCAGCTCCACCCTTCAACATGAGCAGTTCTTC. Translation gives CASSSTLQHEQFF. Looking up the rest from reference TRBV7-3 and TRBJ2-1 gives the full variable domain: GAGVSQTPSNKVTEKGKYVELRCDPISGHTALYWYRQSLGQGPEFLIYFQGTGAADDSGLPNDRFFAVRPEGSVSTLKIQRTERGDSAVYLCASSSTLQHEQFFGPGTRLTVL.

As for this clone: One junction end disagrees with the germline gene, perhaps due to a read error. The chain recombines TRBV5-1 with TRBJ2-7; no clear D. Per the germline V gene, CDR1 is SGHRS and CDR2 is YFSETQ. This CDR3 spans 9 amino acids. CDR3 sequence reads: CASSLPVLF. CDR3 coding DNA: TGCGCCAGCAGCTTACCCGTCCTCTTC. Using reference TRBV5-1 and TRBJ2-7 for the parts outside the CDR3, the full variable domain is KAGVTQTPRYLIKTRGQQVTLSCSPISGHRSVSWYQQTPGQGLQFLFEYFSETQRNKGNFPGRFSGRQFSNSRSEMNVSTLELGDSALYLCASSLPVLFGPGTRLTVT.

This clone has only one observation. The chain is built from TRBV15 and TRBJ1-3, with D perhaps matching TRBD1 (5 bases). The CDR3 covers 15 residues. Germline CDR1 and CDR2: LNHNV and YYDKDF (reference sequence). V dropped 1 base and J dropped 0 bases, with 7 bases sitting between them. The CDR3: CATSRVRGSGNTIYF. In nucleotides, the CDR3 is TGTGCCACCAGCAGAGTTAGGGGCTCTGGAAACACCATATATTTT.

The genes are TRBV3-1 (or the pseudogene TRBV3-2) and TRBJ2-7, with unresolved D. The CDR3 extends over 11 amino acids. Trimming pared 1 base from V and 4 bases from J, leaving 2 bases between. CDR1 is LGHDT and CDR2 is YNNKEL in the germline V gene (reference sequence). The CDR3, as DNA: TGTGCCAGCAGCCAAGGGTACGAGCAGTACTTC. This codes for CASSQGYEQYF.